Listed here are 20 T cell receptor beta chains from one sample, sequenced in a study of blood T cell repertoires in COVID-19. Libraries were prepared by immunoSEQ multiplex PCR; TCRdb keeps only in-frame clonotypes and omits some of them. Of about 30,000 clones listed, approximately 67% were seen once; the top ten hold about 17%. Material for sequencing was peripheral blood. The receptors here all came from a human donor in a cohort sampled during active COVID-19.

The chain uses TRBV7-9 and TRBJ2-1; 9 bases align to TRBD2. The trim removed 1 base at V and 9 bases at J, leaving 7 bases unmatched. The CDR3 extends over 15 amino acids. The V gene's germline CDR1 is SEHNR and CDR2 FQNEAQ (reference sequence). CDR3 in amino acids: CASSLVRREGPEQFF. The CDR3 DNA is TGTGCCAGCAGCTTAGTACGGCGGGAGGGCCCTGAGCAGTTCTTC.

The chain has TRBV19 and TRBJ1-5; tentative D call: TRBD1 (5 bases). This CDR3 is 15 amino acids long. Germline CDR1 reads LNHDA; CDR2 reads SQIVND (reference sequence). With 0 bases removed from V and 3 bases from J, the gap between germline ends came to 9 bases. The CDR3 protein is CASSIESGNNQPQHF. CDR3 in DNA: TGTGCCAGTAGTATAGAATCAGGGAACAATCAGCCCCAGCATTTT.

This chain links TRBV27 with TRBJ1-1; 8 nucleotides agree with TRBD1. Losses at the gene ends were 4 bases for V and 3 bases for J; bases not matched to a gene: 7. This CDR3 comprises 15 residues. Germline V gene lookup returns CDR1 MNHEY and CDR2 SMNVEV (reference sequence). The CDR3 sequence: CASSSQGATYTEAFF. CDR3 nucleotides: TGTGCCAGCAGTTCGCAGGGGGCTACCTACACTGAAGCTTTCTTT.

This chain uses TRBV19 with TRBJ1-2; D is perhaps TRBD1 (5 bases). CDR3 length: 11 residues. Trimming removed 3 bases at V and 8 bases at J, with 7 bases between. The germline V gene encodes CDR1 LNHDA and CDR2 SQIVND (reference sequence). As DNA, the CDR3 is TGTGCCAGTAGTATGAACAGGGGCTACACCTTC. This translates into CASSMNRGYTF.

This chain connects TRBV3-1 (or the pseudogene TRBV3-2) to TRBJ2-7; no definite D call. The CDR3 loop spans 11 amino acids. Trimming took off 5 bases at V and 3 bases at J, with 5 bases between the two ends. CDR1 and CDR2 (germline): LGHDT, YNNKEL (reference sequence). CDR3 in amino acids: CASSADYEQYF. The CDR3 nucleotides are TGTGCCAGCAGCGCGGACTACGAGCAGTACTTC.

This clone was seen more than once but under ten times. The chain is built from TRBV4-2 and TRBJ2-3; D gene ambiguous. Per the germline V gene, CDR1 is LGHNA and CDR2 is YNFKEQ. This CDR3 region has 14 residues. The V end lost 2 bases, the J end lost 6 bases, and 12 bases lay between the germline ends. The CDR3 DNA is TGTGCCAGCAGCCAATCTATCAGGTTGGATACGCAGTATTTT. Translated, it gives CASSQSIRLDTQYF.

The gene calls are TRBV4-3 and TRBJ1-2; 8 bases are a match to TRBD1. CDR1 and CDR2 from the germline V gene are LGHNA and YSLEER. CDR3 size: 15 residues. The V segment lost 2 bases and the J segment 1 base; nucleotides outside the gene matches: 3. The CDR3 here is CASSQQGARNYGYTF. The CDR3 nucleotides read TGCGCCAGCAGCCAACAGGGGGCTCGTAACTATGGCTACACCTTC.

The CDR3 here is CASSPSSRTTQYEQYF. CDR3 nucleotide sequence: TGTGCCAGCTCACCGTCTAGCCGGACTACTCAATACGAGCAGTACTTC. V is TRBV18 and J is TRBJ2-7, with D maybe TRBD2 (6 bases). Germline assignment: CDR1 KGHSH and CDR2 LQKENI. The germline V and J ends were trimmed by 3 bases and 4 bases, with 19 bases remaining between them. The CDR3 is made up of 16 amino acids. Full variable domain (remainder filled in from reference TRBV18 and TRBJ2-7): NAGVMQNPRHLVRRRGQEARLRCSPMKGHSHVYWYRQLPEEGLKFMVYLQKENIIDESGMPKERFSAEFPKEGPSILRIQQVVRGDSAAYFCASSPSSRTTQYEQYFGPGTRLTVT.

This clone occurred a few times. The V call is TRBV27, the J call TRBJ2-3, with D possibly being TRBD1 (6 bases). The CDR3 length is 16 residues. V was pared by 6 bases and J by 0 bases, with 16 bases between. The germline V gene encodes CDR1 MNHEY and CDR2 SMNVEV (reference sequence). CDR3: CASRGRGHLSTDTQYF. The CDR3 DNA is TGTGCCAGCAGGGGCCGGGGACACCTTAGCACAGATACGCAGTATTTT.

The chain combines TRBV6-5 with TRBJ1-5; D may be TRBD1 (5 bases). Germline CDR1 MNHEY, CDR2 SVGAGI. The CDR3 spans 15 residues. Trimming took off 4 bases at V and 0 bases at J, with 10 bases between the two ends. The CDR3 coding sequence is TGTGCCAGCAGTTTAACAGGATATAGCAATCAGCCCCAGCATTTT. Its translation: CASSLTGYSNQPQHF.

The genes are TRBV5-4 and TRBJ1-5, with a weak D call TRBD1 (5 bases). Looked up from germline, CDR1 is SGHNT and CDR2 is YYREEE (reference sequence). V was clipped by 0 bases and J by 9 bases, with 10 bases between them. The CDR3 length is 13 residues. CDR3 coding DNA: TGTGCCAGCAGCTTGGAAGGGGTTGGGCCCCAGCATTTT. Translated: CASSLEGVGPQHF.

The DNA for the CDR3 is TGTGCCAGCAGGGACAGGGCGGACACCGGGGAGCTGTTTTTT. It yields the protein CASRDRADTGELFF. V is TRBV6-5 and J is TRBJ2-2, with 8 bases that match TRBD1. The CDR3 length is 14 residues. Germline V CDR1 and CDR2: MNHEY, SVGAGI. V shed 6 bases and J 3 bases; nucleotides not matched to a gene: 3.

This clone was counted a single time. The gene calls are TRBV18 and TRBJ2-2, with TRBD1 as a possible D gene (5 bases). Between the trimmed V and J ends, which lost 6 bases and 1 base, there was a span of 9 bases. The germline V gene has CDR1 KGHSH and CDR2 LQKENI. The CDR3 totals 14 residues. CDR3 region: CASSGQMNTGELFF. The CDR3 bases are TGTGCCAGCTCGGGGCAGATGAACACCGGGGAGCTGTTTTTT.

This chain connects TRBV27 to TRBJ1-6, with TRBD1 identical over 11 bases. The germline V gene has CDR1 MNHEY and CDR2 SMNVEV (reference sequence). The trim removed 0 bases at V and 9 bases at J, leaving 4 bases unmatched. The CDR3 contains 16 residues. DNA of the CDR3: TGTGCCAGCAGTTTATCGGGACAGGGGGGGCGTTCACCCCTCCACTTT. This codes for CASSLSGQGGRSPLHF.

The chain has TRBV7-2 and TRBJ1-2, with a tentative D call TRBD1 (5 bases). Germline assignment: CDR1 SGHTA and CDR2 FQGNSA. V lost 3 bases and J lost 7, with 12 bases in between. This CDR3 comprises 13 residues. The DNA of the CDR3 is TGTGCCAGCAGCTTGGGGGGTGATGGTGGCTACACCTTC. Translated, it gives CASSLGGDGGYTF.

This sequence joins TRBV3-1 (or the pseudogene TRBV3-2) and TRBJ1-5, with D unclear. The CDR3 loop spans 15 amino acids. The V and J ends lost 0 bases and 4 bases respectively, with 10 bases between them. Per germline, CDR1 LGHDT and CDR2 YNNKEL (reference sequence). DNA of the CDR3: TGTGCCAGCAGCCAAGATCTTAACTCTAATCAGCCCCAGCATTTT. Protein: CASSQDLNSNQPQHF.

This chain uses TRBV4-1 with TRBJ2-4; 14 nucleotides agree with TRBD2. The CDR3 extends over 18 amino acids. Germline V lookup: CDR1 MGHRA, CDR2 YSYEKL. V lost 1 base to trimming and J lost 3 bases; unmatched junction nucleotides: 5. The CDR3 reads CASSQGLAGGRVKNIQYF. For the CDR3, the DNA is TGCGCCAGCAGCCAAGGACTAGCGGGGGGGCGAGTCAAAAACATTCAGTACTTC.

The CDR3, as DNA: TGTGCCAGCAGCCACGGCGGGGCCAAAAACATTCAGTACTTC. Translated, it gives CASSHGGAKNIQYF. The rearrangement joins TRBV7-2 to TRBJ2-4, with TRBD2 as a possible D gene (5 bases). Germline V gives CDR1 SGHTA, CDR2 FQGNSA. The CDR3 is 14 amino acids. The ends were cut back, 5 bases at V and 1 base at J, with 9 bases in the middle.

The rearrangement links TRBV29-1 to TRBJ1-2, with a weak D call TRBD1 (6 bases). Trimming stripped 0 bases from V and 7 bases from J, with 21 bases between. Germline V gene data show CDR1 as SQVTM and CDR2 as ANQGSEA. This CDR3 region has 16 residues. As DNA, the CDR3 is TGCAGCGTTGAAGAGGCGGCGGGCAGGGGATTATTTGGCTACACCTTC. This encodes CSVEEAAGRGLFGYTF.

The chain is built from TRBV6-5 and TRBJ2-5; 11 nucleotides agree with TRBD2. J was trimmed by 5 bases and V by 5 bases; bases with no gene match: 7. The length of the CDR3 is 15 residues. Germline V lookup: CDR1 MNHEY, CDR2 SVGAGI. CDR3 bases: TGTGCCAGCAGTCGCGCCTCTAGCGGGAGGGAGACCCAGTACTTC. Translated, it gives CASSRASSGRETQYF.